The source of this T cell receptor beta chain is a study of shared clonotypes between healthy human individuals. Sorted-subset replicate PCRs used about 0.2 ug of genomic DNA. This amount corresponded to tens of thousands of T cell genomes. The protocol was immunoSEQ multiplex PCR, while the TCRdb copy is restricted to in-frame clones and leaves out a portion. The data hold about 2.3 million clones, with less than 95% observed a single time. As for this clone: Other nucleotide sequences from this sample produce the same CDR3.

The sequenced material came from naive CD4+ T cells from PBMCs. Subset indicated: CD45RA+ positively selected. The receptor's source is a man younger than 30 in good health. Some clones in this sample may be carry-over from other donors' samples.

Written as DNA, the CDR3 is TGCGCCAGCAGCTTGGGGAGTAGCTCCTACAATGAGCAGTTCTTC. Amino acid sequence: CASSLGSSSYNEQFF. This rearrangement joins TRBV5-1 to TRBJ2-1; no clear D gene. Trimming removed 0 bases at V and 0 bases at J, with 7 bases between. Germline V gives CDR1 SGHRS, CDR2 YFSETQ. This CDR3 has 15 residues. Full variable domain (outside the CDR3, taken from reference TRBV5-1 and TRBJ2-1): KAGVTQTPRYLIKTRGQQVTLSCSPISGHRSVSWYQQTPGQGLQFLFEYFSETQRNKGNFPGRFSGRQFSNSRSEMNVSTLELGDSALYLCASSLGSSSYNEQFFGPGTRLTVL.